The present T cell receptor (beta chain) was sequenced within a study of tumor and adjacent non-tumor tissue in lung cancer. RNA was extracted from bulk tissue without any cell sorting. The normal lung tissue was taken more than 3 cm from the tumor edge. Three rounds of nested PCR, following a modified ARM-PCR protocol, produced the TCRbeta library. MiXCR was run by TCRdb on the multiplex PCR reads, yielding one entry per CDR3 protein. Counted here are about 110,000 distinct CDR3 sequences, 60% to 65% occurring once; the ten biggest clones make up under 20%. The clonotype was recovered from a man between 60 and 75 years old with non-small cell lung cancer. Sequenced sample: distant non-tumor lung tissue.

Here the CDR3 DNA reads TGCAGTGCAATGGACTCCATGACTAGCGGGGAGCTGTTTTTT. It is translated as CSAMDSMTSGELFF. The V call is TRBV20-1, the J call TRBJ2-2, with D perhaps TRBD2 (6 bases). V dropped 6 bases and J dropped 7 bases, with 18 bases sitting between them. CDR1 and CDR2 from the germline V gene are DFQATT and SNEGSKA (reference sequence). The CDR3 length is 14 residues.